These 16 T cell receptor beta chains were all obtained from the same sample, sequenced in a study of cytomegalovirus exposure and HLA in healthy donors. PCR was performed using 60 Vbeta and 13 Jbeta primers. The data were produced by immunoSEQ multiplex PCR, yet TCRdb's version contains in-frame clones alone and is incomplete. The sample gives around 130,000 clones, approximately 80% of which show up once; 2% to 2.5% is in the top ten. The specimen sequenced was PBMCs. The receptor set was obtained from a woman aged 40 to 50 in good health and CMV-seronegative.

The V call is TRBV28, the J call TRBJ1-5; D is possibly TRBD1 (6 bases). CDR1 is MDHEN and CDR2 is SYDVKM in the germline V gene. The CDR3 is made up of 14 amino acids. V was trimmed by 4 bases and J by 3 bases, leaving 10 bases between them. Here the CDR3 reads CASSSTGLNQPQHF. The CDR3 coding sequence is TGTGCCAGCAGTTCGACAGGCCTCAATCAGCCCCAGCATTTT.

In its sample, this clone was seen a few times. V gene TRBV28 combines with J gene TRBJ2-7; D may be TRBD1 (5 bases). Germline-derived CDR1 and CDR2 are MDHEN and SYDVKM. The CDR3 contains 14 residues. Trimming took 4 bases from V and 7 from J, leaving 17 bases between them. The CDR3 here is CASSSPTGPREQYF. The CDR3 nucleotides read TGTGCCAGCAGTTCCCCCACAGGTCCCAGAGAGCAGTACTTC.

CDR3 nucleotide sequence: TGTGCCAGCAGCTCAACTAACGACAGGGGGCAACAGCAGTACTTC. Its protein is CASSSTNDRGQQQYF. The V gene is TRBV5-8, the J gene TRBJ2-7, with 10 bases aligning to TRBD1. The V gene's germline CDR1 is SGHTS and CDR2 YDEGEE. V lost 3 bases to trimming and J lost 8 bases; unmatched junction nucleotides: 11. The CDR3 spans 15 residues.

This clone was detected only once. The chain couples TRBV7-8 to TRBJ2-5; D not resolved. V lost 7 bases and J 2 bases, leaving 8 bases between the germline ends. The CDR3 is 12 amino acids. Germline lookup yields CDR1 SGHVS and CDR2 FQNEAQ. CDR3 residues: CASTLLQETQYF. DNA for the CDR3: TGTGCCAGCACCCTACTTCAAGAGACCCAGTACTTC.

In its sample, this clone was seen once. The chain's CDR3 is CASSFISGTDTQYF. CDR3 in DNA: TGTGCCAGCAGCTTTATTAGCGGCACAGATACGCAGTATTTT. The rearrangement uses TRBV5-4 and TRBJ2-3, with a tentative D call TRBD2 (5 bases). CDR3 length: 14 amino acids. V dropped 2 bases and J dropped 1 base, with 8 bases sitting between them. Germline loops: CDR1 SGHNT, CDR2 YYREEE (reference sequence).

This chain links TRBV19 with TRBJ2-7, with 10 bases aligning to TRBD1. CDR1 is LNHDA, CDR2 SQIVND, per germline (reference sequence). The CDR3 extends over 14 amino acids. Trimming cost V 5 bases and J 1 base; bases outside gene matches: 2. CDR3 loop: CASSGQGVSYEQYF. DNA for the CDR3: TGTGCCAGTAGTGGACAGGGGGTATCCTACGAGCAGTACTTC.

V gene TRBV18 combines with J gene TRBJ2-5; D remains unclear. Looked up from germline, CDR1 is KGHSH and CDR2 is LQKENI. The V and J ends lost 0 bases and 1 base respectively, with 3 bases between them. The CDR3 contains 13 residues. CDR3 sequence reads: CASSPPAQETQYF. CDR3 nucleotide sequence: TGTGCCAGCTCACCACCAGCCCAAGAGACCCAGTACTTC.

The chain joins TRBV25-1 to TRBJ2-2; 11 bases map to TRBD2. Unmatched junction bases numbered 9, after V lost 5 bases and J lost 10 bases. The CDR3 has 15 amino acids. Germline assignment: CDR1 MGHDK and CDR2 SYGVNS. The CDR3 sequence is CASSKRGLAVPELFF. CDR3 nucleotide sequence: TGTGCCAGCAGTAAACGGGGACTAGCGGTTCCGGAGCTGTTTTTT.

This chain links TRBV4-1 with TRBJ2-3; maybe TRBD1 (6 bases). This CDR3 contains 12 residues. Germline V gives CDR1 MGHRA, CDR2 YSYEKL. V was trimmed by 4 bases and J by 10 bases, leaving 12 bases between them. In nucleotides, the CDR3 is TGCGCCAGCAGCCGAGACAGGATTTCGCAGTATTTT. This codes for CASSRDRISQYF.

V and J are TRBV7-2 and TRBJ1-3; D is perhaps TRBD1 (6 bases). Per germline, CDR1 SGHTA and CDR2 FQGNSA. This CDR3 comprises 15 residues. The V end was cut by 5 bases, the J end by 2 bases, with 13 bases between. The CDR3 DNA reads as TGTGCCAGCAGCCAGGGAGACAGGCCTGGAAACACCATATATTTT. This translates into CASSQGDRPGNTIYF.

The J gene is TRBJ1-1, the V gene TRBV6-5; D not resolved. CDR1 and CDR2 (germline): MNHEY, SVGAGI. This CDR3 contains 13 residues. Trimming removed 2 bases at V and 5 bases at J, with 9 bases between. In DNA, the CDR3 is TGTGCCAGCAGTTACGGGCGGGTGACTGAAGCTTTCTTT. This codes for CASSYGRVTEAFF.

V is TRBV28 and J is TRBJ2-7; possibly TRBD1 for D (6 bases). V gave up 5 bases and J gave up 4 bases, with 15 bases separating them. CDR1 is MDHEN, CDR2 SYDVKM, per germline. There are 14 residues in the CDR3. The CDR3 loop is CASSPGVGGYEQYF. The CDR3 DNA is TGTGCCAGCAGTCCCGGGGTAGGGGGTTACGAGCAGTACTTC.

In DNA, the CDR3 is TGTGCCAGTAGTAGGGGACAGACAGGGCTTGACGAGCAGTACTTC. This translates into CASSRGQTGLDEQYF. This chain uses TRBV19 with TRBJ2-7; 7 bases match TRBD1. Germline CDR1 and CDR2: LNHDA and SQIVND (reference sequence). The CDR3 spans 15 residues. Unmatched junction bases numbered 11, after V lost 4 bases and J lost 5 bases.

The J gene is TRBJ1-6, the V gene TRBV28; 9 bases agree with TRBD1. V lost 10 bases to trimming and J lost 11 bases; unmatched junction nucleotides: 6. Germline-derived CDR1 and CDR2 are MDHEN and SYDVKM. CDR3 length equals 12 residues. The CDR3 DNA sequence: TGTGCCACCGGGACAGGGCCGACACCCCTCCACTTT. It translates to CATGTGPTPLHF.

The V call is TRBV7-9, the J call TRBJ2-2; no clear D gene. The CDR3 spans 16 residues. V gave up 1 base and J gave up 0 bases, with 9 bases separating them. Germline V CDR1 and CDR2: SEHNR, FQNEAQ (reference sequence). The CDR3 loop reads CASSLVGSTNTGELFF. Here the CDR3 DNA reads TGTGCCAGCAGCTTAGTGGGCAGCACGAACACCGGGGAGCTGTTTTTT.

The gene calls are TRBV7-2 and TRBJ1-2; 9 bases agree with TRBD1. The CDR3 runs to 15 residues. CDR1 is SGHTA, CDR2 FQGNSA, per germline. V gave up 5 bases and J gave up 2 bases; unmatched junction bases: 6. The CDR3 loop is CASSADRGRNYGYTF. The CDR3 DNA follows: TGTGCCAGCAGCGCGGACAGGGGTCGAAACTATGGCTACACCTTC.